This TCR beta chain was retrieved from a study of blood T cell repertoires in COVID-19. As for the study in general: The United States, Italy and Spain provided the acute and convalescent COVID-19 samples.

Trimming cost V 5 bases and J 6 bases; bases outside gene matches: 4. In germline, CDR1 is MNHEY, CDR2 SVGAGI. The CDR3 sequence is 14 residues long. This clone was detected only once. Participant-given clinical history determined each cohort assignment. Only in-frame clones appear in the TCRdb table, and some are missing; sequencing was by immunoSEQ multiplex PCR. The data contain some 250,000 clones, about nine tenths of them singletons. The material sequenced was PBMCs or T cells enriched from blood (not recorded which). V usage is TRBV6-5 and J usage is TRBJ1-6; TRBD1 matches 7 bases. This clonotype was obtained from a human donor in a cohort exposed to, infected with or recovered from COVID-19 (not recorded which). The donor label of this sample is uncertain. Here the CDR3 reads CASSRDSVNSPLHF. CDR3 DNA sequence: TGTGCCAGCAGTAGGGACAGTGTTAATTCACCCCTCCACTTT.